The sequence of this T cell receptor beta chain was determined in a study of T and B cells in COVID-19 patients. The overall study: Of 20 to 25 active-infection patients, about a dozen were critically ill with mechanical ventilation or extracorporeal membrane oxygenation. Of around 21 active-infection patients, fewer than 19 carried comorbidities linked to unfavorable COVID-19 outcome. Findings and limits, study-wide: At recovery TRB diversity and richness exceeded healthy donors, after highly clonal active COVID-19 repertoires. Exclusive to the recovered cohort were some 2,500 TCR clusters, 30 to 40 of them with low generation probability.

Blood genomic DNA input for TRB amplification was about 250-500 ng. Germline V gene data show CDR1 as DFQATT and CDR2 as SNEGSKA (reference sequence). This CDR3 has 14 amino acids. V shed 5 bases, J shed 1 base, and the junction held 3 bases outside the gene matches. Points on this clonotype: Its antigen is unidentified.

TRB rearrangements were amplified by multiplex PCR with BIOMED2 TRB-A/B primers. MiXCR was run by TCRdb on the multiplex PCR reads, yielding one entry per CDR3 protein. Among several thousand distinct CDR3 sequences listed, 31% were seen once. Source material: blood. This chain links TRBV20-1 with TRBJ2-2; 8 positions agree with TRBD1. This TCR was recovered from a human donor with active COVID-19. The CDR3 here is CSAYGTGNTGELFF. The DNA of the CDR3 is TGCAGTGCTTACGGGACAGGGAACACCGGGGAGCTGTTTTTT.